Presented here are 28 T cell receptor beta chains from one specimen sequenced in a study of blood T cell repertoires in COVID-19. Produced via immunoSEQ multiplex PCR; TCRdb's table is partial and in-frame only. This sample has some 88,000 clones, with 65% to 90% found just once. Sequencing was done on a sample of peripheral blood. All receptors come from a man aged 55 to 70 with acute or convalescent COVID-19.

This chain connects TRBV2 to TRBJ2-7; no definite D call. In germline, CDR1 is SNHLY, CDR2 FYNNEI. This CDR3 has 12 residues. V lost 6 bases to trimming and J lost 3 bases, with 9 bases between them. The DNA of the CDR3 is TGTGCCAGCAGCTATAATTACTACGAGCAGTACTTC. Encoded protein: CASSYNYYEQYF.

The chain uses TRBV9 and TRBJ1-3; the D gene is possibly TRBD1 (5 bases). The CDR3 has 14 residues. V dropped 0 bases and J dropped 8 bases, with 12 bases sitting between them. The germline V gene encodes CDR1 SGDLS and CDR2 YYNGEE. DNA of the CDR3: TGTGCCAGCAGCGTAGCGGGGGTAGGGTACACCATATATTTT. Protein sequence: CASSVAGVGYTIYF. The full variable domain, completed using reference TRBV9 and TRBJ1-3, is DSGVTQTPKHLITATGQRVTLRCSPRSGDLSVYWYQQSLDQGLQFLIQYYNGEERAKGNILERFSAQQFPDLHSELNLSSLELGDSALYFCASSVAGVGYTIYFGEGSWLTVV.

V is TRBV6-6 and J is TRBJ1-6, with 10 bases matching TRBD1. The CDR3 totals 15 residues. The V gene end was trimmed by 6 bases and the J gene end by 9 bases; junction bases not matched to a gene: 8. Germline CDR1 MNHNY, CDR2 SVGAGI (reference sequence). This CDR3 is CASSGTGVTSSPLHF. DNA of the CDR3: TGTGCCAGCAGCGGGACAGGGGTGACCAGTTCACCCCTCCACTTT.

CDR3 residues: CASSLDYYYEQYF. DNA for the CDR3: TGCGCCAGCAGCTTGGACTACTACTACGAGCAGTACTTC. The rearrangement uses TRBV5-1 and TRBJ2-7; D remains unclear. The V end lost 0 bases, the J end lost 3 bases, and 7 bases lay between the germline ends. The CDR3 is 13 amino acids. Germline V CDR1 and CDR2: SGHRS, YFSETQ.

CDR3 protein: CASSLNPGDNQPQHF. CDR3 bases: TGCGCCAGCAGCTTGAACCCCGGGGACAATCAGCCCCAGCATTTT. V gene TRBV5-1 combines with J gene TRBJ1-5; D remains ambiguous. In germline, CDR1 is SGHRS, CDR2 YFSETQ. V was pared by 1 base and J by 3 bases, with 11 bases between. The CDR3 extends over 15 amino acids.

This clone was detected only a few times. The chain couples TRBV7-9 to TRBJ1-6; 8 bases are a match to TRBD1. Germline CDR1 and CDR2: SEHNR and FQNEAQ (reference sequence). V was clipped by 3 bases and J by 9 bases; unmatched bases: 7. This CDR3 contains 15 residues. CDR3 coding DNA: TGTGCCAGCAGCTTTTCAGGACAGGGAGCTTCACCCCTCCACTTT. This translates into CASSFSGQGASPLHF.

V is TRBV4-1 and J is TRBJ2-3, with TRBD2 identical over 7 bases. The CDR3 totals 16 residues. CDR1 and CDR2 from the germline V gene are MGHRA and YSYEKL. The ends lost 1 base at V and 2 bases at J; junction bases unmatched: 6. DNA for the CDR3: TGCGCCAGCAGCCAAGGTCTAGCGGAGTACACAGATACGCAGTATTTT. It specifies CASSQGLAEYTDTQYF.

This clone was recorded only once. V gene TRBV5-1 combines with J gene TRBJ2-3; 7 bases map to TRBD2. The CDR3 is 17 residues long. Looked up from germline, CDR1 is SGHRS and CDR2 is YFSETQ. The ends lost 0 bases at V and 3 bases at J; junction bases unmatched: 10. The CDR3 region is CASSLDRAGPSTDTQYF. In DNA, the CDR3 is TGCGCCAGCAGCTTGGATCGAGCGGGACCCTCTACAGATACGCAGTATTTT. Combining the CDR3 with reference TRBV5-1 and TRBJ2-3 gives the whole variable domain KAGVTQTPRYLIKTRGQQVTLSCSPISGHRSVSWYQQTPGQGLQFLFEYFSETQRNKGNFPGRFSGRQFSNSRSEMNVSTLELGDSALYLCASSLDRAGPSTDTQYFGPGTRLTVL.

About this clone itself: The sample carries other DNA sequences with the same CDR3. V is TRBV5-4 and J is TRBJ2-5; D perhaps matches TRBD2 (6 bases). Germline V gives CDR1 SGHNT, CDR2 YYREEE (reference sequence). This CDR3 has 13 residues. V dropped 8 bases and J dropped 5 bases, with 16 bases sitting between them. The CDR3 protein is CASTIRGMETQYF. DNA for the CDR3: TGTGCCAGTACCATACGGGGGATGGAGACCCAGTACTTC.

J is TRBJ1-3 and V is TRBV9, with D hard to call. V lost 3 bases to trimming and J lost 0 bases, with 10 bases between them. Germline loops: CDR1 SGDLS, CDR2 YYNGEE. The CDR3 consists of 15 residues. CDR3 residues: CASSGDGSSGNTIYF. The CDR3 DNA reads as TGTGCCAGCAGCGGCGACGGGAGCTCTGGAAACACCATATATTTT. Full variable domain (remainder filled in from reference TRBV9 and TRBJ1-3): DSGVTQTPKHLITATGQRVTLRCSPRSGDLSVYWYQQSLDQGLQFLIQYYNGEERAKGNILERFSAQQFPDLHSELNLSSLELGDSALYFCASSGDGSSGNTIYFGEGSWLTVV.

J is TRBJ1-2 and V is TRBV7-8; 9 positions agree with TRBD1. Germline CDR1 reads SGHVS; CDR2 reads FQNEAQ. V was pared by 3 bases and J by 4 bases, with 12 bases of the junction left unmatched. The CDR3 totals 17 residues. The CDR3 here is CASSFGTGYGLGYGYTF. The CDR3 DNA reads as TGTGCCAGCAGCTTCGGGACAGGGTACGGACTAGGCTATGGCTACACCTTC.

The V gene is TRBV6-4, the J gene TRBJ2-7; tentative D call: TRBD2 (5 bases). The CDR3 runs 14 residues. Germline loops: CDR1 MRHNA, CDR2 SNTAGT. Trimming took 3 bases from V and 2 from J, leaving 11 bases between them. The CDR3 region has the DNA TGTGCCAGCAGTGAGTTCCCCGGGGCCTACGAGCAGTACTTC. Translation gives CASSEFPGAYEQYF.

The CDR3 sequence: CASSQQGGNTGELFF. CDR3 nucleotides: TGTGCCAGCAGCCAACAGGGGGGGAACACCGGGGAGCTGTTTTTT. This chain links TRBV7-6 with TRBJ2-2; TRBD1 agrees at 8 bases. There are 15 residues in the CDR3. With 5 bases clipped from V and 1 base from J, the junction kept 3 bases outside the gene matches. Germline values: CDR1 SGHVS, CDR2 FNYEAQ.

The chain combines TRBV5-1 with TRBJ2-3; possibly TRBD1 for D (5 bases). This CDR3 is built from 13 residues. Deletions cut 3 bases from V and 3 bases from J, with 8 bases between. CDR1 SGHRS and CDR2 YFSETQ come from the germline V gene. This chain's CDR3 is CASSSRQTDTQYF. CDR3 sequence (DNA): TGCGCCAGCAGCTCCCGACAGACAGATACGCAGTATTTT.

This chain links TRBV5-1 with TRBJ2-7, with 8 bases identical to TRBD1. After removal of 3 bases from V and 5 bases from J, the junction contained 7 bases not matched to a gene. This CDR3 has 14 residues. CDR1 is SGHRS and CDR2 is YFSETQ in the germline V gene. The CDR3 region is CASSSGTGVNEQYF. The DNA of the CDR3 is TGCGCCAGCAGCTCCGGGACAGGCGTTAACGAGCAGTACTTC.

This clone has just one count. Its ends do not fully match the called genes, so a read error is possible. The chain joins TRBV6-5 to TRBJ1-1; D is ambiguous. CDR1 MNHEY and CDR2 SVGAGI come from the germline V gene. This CDR3 spans 14 amino acids. CDR3: CASSLQILNIEAFF. CDR3 sequence (DNA): TGTGCCAGCAGTTTACAGATCTTGAACATTGAAGCTTTCTTT.

V and J are TRBV7-2 and TRBJ2-1; D might be TRBD2 (5 bases). Per the germline V gene, CDR1 is SGHTA and CDR2 is FQGNSA. The CDR3 is 16 residues long. With 5 bases removed from V and 1 base from J, the gap between germline ends came to 15 bases. The CDR3 reads CASSPSRGGSYNEQFF. The CDR3 DNA reads as TGTGCCAGCAGCCCGAGTAGAGGAGGTTCCTACAATGAGCAGTTCTTC.

This clone was counted between two and nine times. V usage is TRBV20-1 and J usage is TRBJ2-7; tentatively, D is TRBD2 (5 bases). The germline V and J ends were trimmed by 6 bases and 9 bases, with 15 bases remaining between them. CDR1 and CDR2 (germline): DFQATT, SNEGSKA (reference sequence). There are 11 residues in the CDR3. The CDR3 DNA sequence: TGCAGTGCCTATACAGCGGTAGGGCAGTACTTC. Amino acids: CSAYTAVGQYF.

The chain employs TRBV5-4 and TRBJ2-7, with 8 bases aligning to TRBD1. After removal of 7 bases from V and 3 bases from J, the junction contained 0 bases not matched to a gene. CDR1 SGHNT and CDR2 YYREEE come from the germline V gene (reference sequence). CDR3 length equals 11 residues. Here the CDR3 reads CASDRGYEQYF. CDR3 DNA: TGTGCCAGCGACAGGGGCTACGAGCAGTACTTC. Full variable domain (remainder filled in from reference TRBV5-4 and TRBJ2-7): ETGVTQSPTHLIKTRGQQVTLRCSSQSGHNTVSWYQQALGQGPQFIFQYYREEENGRGNFPPRFSGLQFPNYSSELNVNALELDDSALYLCASDRGYEQYFGPGTRLTVT.

The chain carries TRBV6-6 and TRBJ1-4, with 9 bases that match TRBD1. CDR3 length: 13 residues. V shed 10 bases and J 3 bases; nucleotides not matched to a gene: 3. Germline CDR1 is MNHNY and CDR2 is SVGAGI (reference sequence). The CDR3: CAIQGAANEKLFF. The DNA for the CDR3 is TGTGCCATACAGGGGGCGGCTAATGAAAAACTGTTTTTT.

This chain joins TRBV2 and TRBJ2-5; 8 nucleotides agree with TRBD1. V dropped 8 bases and J dropped 5; count of bases not matched to a gene: 4. This CDR3 has 12 amino acids. Germline V CDR1 and CDR2: SNHLY, FYNNEI. In DNA form, the CDR3 reads TGTGCCAGCGGGGCAGGGGGCGAGACCCAGTACTTC. Its translation: CASGAGGETQYF.

This chain joins TRBV2 and TRBJ1-3; unclear D gene. Per the germline V gene, CDR1 is SNHLY and CDR2 is FYNNEI. The CDR3 loop spans 14 amino acids. V lost 2 bases and J lost 3, with 8 bases in between. CDR3 amino acids: CASSESRFGNTIYF. The DNA for the CDR3 is TGTGCCAGCAGTGAATCTAGGTTTGGAAACACCATATATTTT.

This clone was seen once. The rearrangement uses TRBV7-8 and TRBJ1-6; 10 nucleotides match TRBD1. The V and J ends lost 4 bases and 7 bases, in that order; junction bases with no gene match: 22. The CDR3 extends over 21 amino acids. Germline lookup yields CDR1 SGHVS and CDR2 FQNEAQ. In DNA form, the CDR3 reads TGTGCCAGCAGCTGGGGGGGTCCCGGGACAGGGGCTACCTTATGGAATTCACCCCTCCACTTT. It is translated as CASSWGGPGTGATLWNSPLHF.

The CDR3 nucleotides are TGTGCCAGCAGTTACCGAGCGGAAGGCTCACCCCTCCACTTT. This translates into CASSYRAEGSPLHF. The chain combines TRBV6-2 or TRBV6-3 with TRBJ1-6, with D unclear. The CDR3 runs 14 residues. V lost 2 bases, J lost 10 bases, and 12 bases lay in between. Germline CDR1 reads MNHEY; CDR2 reads SVGEGT.

The gene calls are TRBV7-2 and TRBJ2-3, with 7 bases aligning to TRBD2. The ends lost 5 bases at V and 2 bases at J; junction bases unmatched: 16. This CDR3 contains 18 residues. Looked up from germline, CDR1 is SGHTA and CDR2 is FQGNSA. In nucleotides, the CDR3 is TGTGCCAGCAGCCCCCCACGGAGGGCTAGCGGAAACACAGATACGCAGTATTTT. This codes for CASSPPRRASGNTDTQYF.

The V gene is TRBV6-4, the J gene TRBJ2-2; 7 bases align to TRBD1. The CDR3 has 14 amino acids. Germline CDR1 is MRHNA and CDR2 is SNTAGT. Trimming took 2 bases from V and 3 from J; bases not matched to a gene: 0. CDR3 coding DNA: TGTGCCAGCAGTGACGGGACAGACACCGGGGAGCTGTTTTTT. Encoded protein: CASSDGTDTGELFF.

The chain links TRBV29-1 to TRBJ1-3; D uncertain. V was clipped by 3 bases and J by 0 bases, with 12 bases between them. CDR3 length: 15 amino acids. Germline V lookup: CDR1 SQVTM, CDR2 ANQGSEA. The CDR3 region has the DNA TGCAGCGTTGATGCGTCCGCCGGCTCTGGAAACACCATATATTTT. Translated, it gives CSVDASAGSGNTIYF.

The chain recombines TRBV6-6 with TRBJ1-2, with a possible D match to TRBD1 (6 bases). The germline V gene has CDR1 MNHNY and CDR2 SVGAGI (reference sequence). V lost 4 bases and J 2 bases, leaving 14 bases between the germline ends. The CDR3 is made up of 15 amino acids. Here the CDR3 DNA reads TGTGCCAGCAGTTTCACGAGGACAGACAACTATGGCTACACCTTC. Residues: CASSFTRTDNYGYTF.